One sample yielded the 23 T cell receptor beta chains listed below, sequenced in a study of blood T cell repertoires in COVID-19. Clones were read by immunoSEQ multiplex PCR, and TCRdb kept only the in-frame ones, dropping some. This sample has about 52,000 clones; about 90% occur once, and the top ten carry around a sixth. The sample comprised peripheral blood. The receptors come from a human donor with active COVID-19. The donor label of this sample is uncertain.

V is TRBV7-2 and J is TRBJ1-5, with TRBD1 matching over 7 bases. This CDR3 has 14 amino acids. Germline V gene sequence: CDR1 SGHTA, CDR2 FQGNSA. The V and J ends lost 3 bases and 5 bases, in that order; junction bases with no gene match: 4. The CDR3 DNA follows: TGTGCCAGCAGCTTTTCGGGACAGTATCAGCCCCAGCATTTT. Residues: CASSFSGQYQPQHF.

The chain's CDR3 is CASSRTGLSNQPQHF. CDR3 nucleotide sequence: TGTGCCAGCAGCCGGACAGGGCTTAGCAATCAGCCCCAGCATTTT. V and J are TRBV3-1 (or the pseudogene TRBV3-2) and TRBJ1-5; 8 nucleotides align to TRBD1. V lost 4 bases, J lost 0 bases, and 2 bases stayed unmatched. Germline V CDR1 and CDR2: LGHDT, YNNKEL (reference sequence). The CDR3 consists of 15 residues.

The chain couples TRBV30 to TRBJ2-7, with 8 nucleotides matching TRBD1. Germline loops: CDR1 GTSNPN, CDR2 SVGIG (reference sequence). The CDR3 is 15 residues long. V lost 2 bases to trimming and J lost 7 bases; unmatched junction nucleotides: 13. Here the CDR3 reads CAWSNPGQGAREQYF. The CDR3 DNA reads as TGTGCCTGGAGTAACCCCGGCCAGGGGGCGCGGGAGCAGTACTTC.

The chain links TRBV3-1 (or the pseudogene TRBV3-2) to TRBJ1-1, with D uncertain. Germline CDR1 LGHDT, CDR2 YNNKEL (reference sequence). This CDR3 comprises 14 residues. Trimming pared 3 bases from V and 0 bases from J, leaving 8 bases between. CDR3 sequence (DNA): TGTGCCAGCAGCCACGGACTGATGAACACTGAAGCTTTCTTT. Protein sequence: CASSHGLMNTEAFF.

The chain links TRBV10-3 to TRBJ2-7, with D unresolved. Trimming took 3 bases from V and 3 from J, leaving 6 bases between them. This CDR3 is built from 12 residues. Germline V gives CDR1 ENHRY, CDR2 SYGVKD. The CDR3 sequence is CAISEHSYEQYF. The CDR3 DNA reads as TGTGCCATCAGTGAACACAGCTACGAGCAGTACTTC.

The chain's CDR3 is CASSDGANYGYTF. CDR3 nucleotides: TGTGCCAGCAGCGACGGGGCTAACTATGGCTACACCTTC. The chain uses TRBV6-5 and TRBJ1-2; D gene uncertain. The CDR3 sequence is 13 residues long. CDR1 and CDR2 from the germline V gene are MNHEY and SVGAGI. V was trimmed by 6 bases and J by 0 bases, leaving 8 bases between them.

The rearrangement links TRBV12-3 or TRBV12-4 to TRBJ2-3; possible D gene TRBD1, 5 bases. Trimming removed 6 bases from V and 6 bases from J, with 10 bases in between. This CDR3 spans 12 amino acids. This chain's CDR3 is CASRGQEDTQYF. In nucleotides, the CDR3 is TGTGCCAGCAGGGGGCAGGAGGATACGCAGTATTTT.

The chain couples TRBV19 to TRBJ1-1; 7 nucleotides align to TRBD1. The CDR3 is 13 residues long. V gave up 8 bases and J gave up 4 bases; unmatched junction bases: 7. CDR1 is LNHDA, CDR2 SQIVND, per germline (reference sequence). The CDR3 nucleotides read TGTGCCAGTTCGAAGACAGGGCCCACTGAAGCTTTCTTT. Protein: CASSKTGPTEAFF.

The chain recombines TRBV12-3 or TRBV12-4 with TRBJ2-7, with 7 bases aligning to TRBD2. Germline trimming cut 4 bases from V and 5 bases from J; bases unmatched to any gene: 5. CDR3 length: 13 amino acids. DNA of the CDR3: TGTGCCAGCAGTTCAAGCGGGGCAAACGAGCAGTACTTC. Encoded protein: CASSSSGANEQYF.

This clone was detected only a few times. CDR3 nucleotides: TGTGCCAGCAGTCTTCGACAGGCGAACTATGGCTACACCTTC. It encodes CASSLRQANYGYTF. This chain connects TRBV6-2 or TRBV6-3 to TRBJ1-2, with D possibly TRBD1 on 6 matching bases. This CDR3 has 14 amino acids. With 5 bases removed from V and 2 bases from J, the gap between germline ends came to 12 bases. Germline assignment: CDR1 MNHEY and CDR2 SVGEGT.

The chain links TRBV4-3 to TRBJ2-5; 8 bases map to TRBD2. The ends lost 0 bases at V and 6 bases at J; junction bases unmatched: 6. This CDR3 has 15 residues. CDR1 is LGHNA and CDR2 is YSLEER in the germline V gene. The CDR3 reads CASSQDVTSVKTQYF. CDR3 nucleotide sequence: TGCGCCAGCAGCCAAGATGTGACTAGCGTAAAGACCCAGTACTTC.

J is TRBJ2-3 and V is TRBV18; possible D gene TRBD1, 6 bases. Looked up from germline, CDR1 is KGHSH and CDR2 is LQKENI. This CDR3 contains 15 residues. Between the trimmed V and J ends, which lost 3 bases and 7 bases, there was a span of 17 bases. The CDR3 spells CASSPVFGGKNTQYF. CDR3 DNA: TGTGCCAGCTCACCCGTCTTTGGGGGCAAGAATACGCAGTATTTT.

V usage is TRBV21-1 and J usage is TRBJ2-3; the table's D call TRBD1 went unverified against the DNA. TRBV21-1 is given as a pseudogene. The CDR3 loop spans 16 amino acids. CDR3 DNA: TGTGCCAGCAGCCTACGGACAGGGGGGGATACAGATACGCAGTATTTT. Protein: CASSLRTGGDTDTQYF.

The CDR3 region is CASSQVSGGLTDTQYF. The CDR3 region has the DNA TGTGCCAGCAGCCAAGTCAGCGGGGGACTCACAGATACGCAGTATTTT. V and J are TRBV4-2 and TRBJ2-3, with 8 positions matching TRBD2. In germline, CDR1 is LGHNA, CDR2 YNFKEQ. The CDR3 has 16 residues. Trimming removed 1 base from V and 2 bases from J; junction bases left unmatched: 5.

The chain joins TRBV11-2 to TRBJ2-2; TRBD2 agrees at 9 bases. Germline CDR1 reads SGHAT; CDR2 reads FQNNGV. The CDR3 contains 16 residues. Trimming took 5 bases from V and 4 from J; bases not matched to a gene: 8. The CDR3 loop reads CASSRSGGMSTGELFF. The CDR3 DNA follows: TGTGCCAGCAGCCGGAGCGGGGGGATGAGCACCGGGGAGCTGTTTTTT.

The rearrangement uses TRBV7-6 and TRBJ2-3; TRBD1 might be the D (5 bases). This CDR3 is built from 15 residues. Germline CDR1 reads SGHVS; CDR2 reads FNYEAQ. V dropped 5 bases and J dropped 2 bases, with 14 bases sitting between them. DNA of the CDR3: TGTGCCAGCAGCAGCAGGGCATCGGTCACAGATACGCAGTATTTT. As protein: CASSSRASVTDTQYF.

The V call is TRBV20-1, the J call TRBJ2-2, with D unresolved. From germline, CDR1 is DFQATT and CDR2 SNEGSKA (reference sequence). This CDR3 region has 13 residues. V gave up 3 bases and J gave up 5 bases, with 10 bases separating them. CDR3 sequence: CSASAGETGELFF. The DNA of the CDR3 is TGCAGTGCTAGTGCCGGAGAGACCGGGGAGCTGTTTTTT.

The DNA of the CDR3 is TGCGCCAGCAGCCAAGAGGTATTACAGGGGAACACTGAAGCTTTCTTT. It codes for CASSQEVLQGNTEAFF. The rearrangement joins TRBV4-1 to TRBJ1-1, with D tentatively TRBD1 (6 bases). V was cut by 0 bases and J by 1 base, with 12 bases left in between. The CDR3 has 16 amino acids. CDR1 and CDR2 (germline): MGHRA, YSYEKL.

The V call is TRBV27, the J call TRBJ2-1, with a tentative D call TRBD2 (6 bases). From germline, CDR1 is MNHEY and CDR2 SMNVEV (reference sequence). The CDR3 sequence is 17 residues long. Trimming stripped 6 bases from V and 2 bases from J, with 20 bases between. CDR3 protein: CASSSGGVGAPYNEQFF. In DNA form, the CDR3 reads TGTGCCAGCAGCTCCGGGGGTGTAGGGGCCCCCTACAATGAGCAGTTCTTC.

This chain uses TRBV19 with TRBJ1-1; TRBD1 agrees at 11 bases. The CDR3 is 14 amino acids. Germline trimming cut 9 bases from V and 11 bases from J; bases unmatched to any gene: 14. Germline lookup yields CDR1 LNHDA and CDR2 SQIVND (reference sequence). CDR3 sequence (DNA): TGTGCCAGCCGGACAGGGGGCGCTTCGAGTGGGGCTTTCTTT. As protein: CASRTGGASSGAFF.

The V and J genes are TRBV2 and TRBJ1-2, with a tentative D call TRBD1 (5 bases). V shed 4 bases and J shed 4 bases, with 10 bases lying between them. Per germline, CDR1 SNHLY and CDR2 FYNNEI. CDR3 length equals 13 residues. CDR3 region: CASSADSLYGYTF. The CDR3 DNA sequence: TGTGCCAGCAGTGCCGACAGCCTCTATGGCTACACCTTC.

J is TRBJ2-7 and V is TRBV5-1; 9 bases line up with TRBD1. The CDR3 totals 16 residues. V lost 0 bases to trimming and J lost 2 bases; unmatched junction nucleotides: 6. The germline V gene encodes CDR1 SGHRS and CDR2 YFSETQ. CDR3 region: CASSLEGQGFTYEQYF. The CDR3, as DNA: TGCGCCAGCAGCTTGGAGGGACAGGGCTTTACCTACGAGCAGTACTTC.

The chain links TRBV10-3 to TRBJ1-1; D unresolved. From germline, CDR1 is ENHRY and CDR2 SYGVKD. V dropped 5 bases and J dropped 4 bases, with 11 bases sitting between them. The CDR3 contains 13 residues. CDR3 sequence: CAISLGMSTEAFF. The CDR3 nucleotides read TGTGCCATCAGTCTAGGTATGTCCACTGAAGCTTTCTTT.